This T cell receptor beta chain is drawn from a study of blood T cell repertoires in COVID-19. For the study at large: The United States, Italy and Spain provided the acute and convalescent COVID-19 samples. Nucleic acid was either cDNA or gDNA, and it came from T cells, B-cell-depleted T cells, or PBMCs.

Germline loops: CDR1 KGHDR, CDR2 SFDVKD. The CDR3 is 14 residues long. V gave up 11 bases and J gave up 4 bases; unmatched junction bases: 12. In the original analysis: Using reference gene primer amplification, nucleated cell counts were estimated. The assay was immunoSEQ multiplex PCR, and TCRdb's table has in-frame clones only and misses some. Clone size and V and J calls were adopted from that table, with D and trimming inferred from the DNA. The table includes some 250,000 clones, around nine tenths detected once. This clone was found a few times. The J gene is TRBJ2-5, the V gene TRBV24-1; 7 positions agree with TRBD2. This TCR came from a woman aged 70 to 79 with active or convalescent COVID-19. Sequences were obtained from peripheral blood. CDR3 residues: CAISGEGIGETQYF. The CDR3 DNA follows: TGTGCCATAAGTGGGGAGGGTATAGGAGAGACCCAGTACTTC.